The 25 T cell receptor beta chains below were found in one sample sequenced in a study of regulatory T cells in long-lasting Graves disease. To make TCR beta libraries, researchers used iRepertoire HTBI primers and Arm-PCR of CDR3 regions. Using its own MiXCR run on the multiplex PCR reads, TCRdb lists one record per CDR3 protein. The profile shows a few hundred thousand distinct CDR3 sequences, around 19% of them singletons. Time point here: newly diagnosed GD, antithyroid drugs for less than 3 months. PBMC-derived RNA was used for the TCR library. These data are also associated with another study on T cells in Graves' hyperthyroidism and ophthalmopathy.

Sequenced material: peripheral blood mononuclear cells (PBMCs), taken at new diagnosis, from a patient treated with antithyroid drugs. The receptors shown here come from a young woman with Graves disease.

There are a few counts of this clonotype. CDR3 sequence reads: CASSLSRRGARNTEAFF. The CDR3 coding sequence is TGTGCCAGCAGCTTGTCGCGACGGGGCGCGAGAAACACTGAAGCTTTCTTT. The chain combines TRBV7-2 with TRBJ1-1; D is possibly TRBD1 (5 bases). The germline V gene encodes CDR1 SGHTA and CDR2 FQGNSA. This CDR3 region has 17 residues. The germline V and J ends were trimmed by 3 bases and 2 bases, with 19 bases remaining between them.

On this clonotype itself: A far larger clone lies a single base away; this is likely a read error. The gene calls are TRBV6-1 and TRBJ2-2, with D unresolved. CDR3 length: 13 residues. The germline V gene has CDR1 MNHNS and CDR2 SASEGT. The CDR3 reads CTSRLTPTGELFF. The CDR3 DNA reads as TGTACCAGCAGGCTAACACCGACCGGGGAGCTGTTTTTT.

This clonotype showed up many times. The chain combines TRBV5-8 with TRBJ1-2, with a possible D match to TRBD1 (6 bases). The length of the CDR3 is 15 residues. Germline V gene data show CDR1 as SGHTS and CDR2 as YDEGEE. The V end lost 1 base, the J end lost 2 bases, and 12 bases lay between the germline ends. This CDR3 is CASSLTWDNNYGYTF. Written as DNA, the CDR3 is TGTGCCAGCAGCTTGACCTGGGACAACAACTATGGCTACACCTTC. The entire variable domain, with the rest obtained from reference TRBV5-8 and TRBJ1-2, is as follows: EAGVTQSPTHLIKTRGQQATLRCSPISGHTSVYWYQQALGLGLQFLLWYDEGEERNRGNFPPRFSGRQFPNYSSELNVNALELEDSALYLCASSLTWDNNYGYTFGSGTRLTVV.

With regard to this clonotype: Without the conserved terminal phenylalanine or tryptophan, this CDR3 likely stems from a read error. The V and J genes are TRBV7-3 and TRBJ2-1; 9 positions match TRBD2. The CDR3 consists of 15 residues. With V trimmed by 1 base and J by 8 bases, 6 bases remained unmatched. Per the germline V gene, CDR1 is SGHTA and CDR2 is FQGTGA. The CDR3 protein is CASSLIRGGVDEQFS. DNA for the CDR3: TGTGCCAGCAGCTTAATACGCGGGGGGGTCGATGAGCAGTTCTCC.

In its sample, this clonotype was seen many times. The chain couples TRBV19 to TRBJ1-5; D gene unclear. Trimming left V 7 bases short and J 1 base short, with 11 bases between. The CDR3 covers 14 residues. Germline values: CDR1 LNHDA, CDR2 SQIVND (reference sequence). CDR3 DNA sequence: TGTGCCAGTAACGGACGGAAAAGCAATCAGCCCCAGCATTTT. It translates to CASNGRKSNQPQHF.

This clonotype was recorded many times. This chain connects TRBV27 to TRBJ1-3; D is unresolved. CDR1 is MNHEY and CDR2 is SMNVEV in the germline V gene (reference sequence). With 0 bases removed from V and 0 bases from J, the gap between germline ends came to 6 bases. CDR3 length: 15 amino acids. CDR3 sequence: CASSLSKGSGNTIYF. DNA for the CDR3: TGTGCCAGCAGTTTATCGAAGGGCTCTGGAAACACCATATATTTT.

This clonotype was detected only a few times. This chain connects TRBV3-1 to TRBJ2-5; weak D call: TRBD2 (5 bases). CDR3 length equals 17 residues. Germline-derived CDR1 and CDR2 are LGHDT and YNNKEL (reference sequence). Trimming removed 3 bases at V and 4 bases at J, with 21 bases between. The CDR3 protein is CASSHLPAGPGVETQYF. CDR3 DNA: TGTGCCAGCAGCCATCTACCGGCGGGCCCGGGCGTAGAGACCCAGTACTTC.

This clonotype came up many times. This sequence joins TRBV9 and TRBJ2-2; D might be TRBD1 (6 bases). Germline V lookup: CDR1 SGDLS, CDR2 YYNGEE. The V end was cut by 3 bases, the J end by 2 bases, with 14 bases between. This CDR3 has 16 amino acids. As DNA, the CDR3 is TGTGCCAGCAGCGGAACAGGGACCCTTAACACCGGGGAGCTGTTTTTT. Protein: CASSGTGTLNTGELFF.

A remark on this clonotype: One base away lies a much larger clone, so this may be a sequencing read error. The chain combines TRBV12-3 or TRBV12-4 with TRBJ1-2; no firm D call. V lost 1 base, J lost 4 bases, and 7 bases lay in between. The CDR3 totals 13 residues. For the CDR3, the DNA is TGTGCCAGCAGTTTAGTCACGCCCTATGGCTACACCTTC. Amino acids: CASSLVTPYGYTF.

This clonotype was seen repeatedly, ten times or more. The chain links TRBV20-1 to TRBJ2-5; unclear D gene. Trimming pared 2 bases from V and 9 bases from J, leaving 19 bases between. CDR3 size: 14 residues. Germline assignment: CDR1 DFQATT and CDR2 SNEGSKA (reference sequence). The CDR3 DNA reads as TGCAGTGCTAGAACCGAGACTGGCCCTTCGGCCCAGTACTTC. It translates to CSARTETGPSAQYF.

V and J are TRBV6-2 or TRBV6-3 and TRBJ1-1; 10 bases line up with TRBD1. This CDR3 is built from 16 residues. J was trimmed by 3 bases and V by 5 bases; bases with no gene match: 9. Germline V CDR1 and CDR2: MNHEY, SVGEGT. CDR3 amino acids: CASSDPGTGVDTEAFF. Written as DNA, the CDR3 is TGTGCCAGCAGTGACCCCGGGACAGGGGTAGACACTGAAGCTTTCTTT.

This clonotype was counted at least ten times. The chain couples TRBV6-5 to TRBJ2-7, with 7 bases identical to TRBD1. The CDR3 runs 15 residues. After removal of 0 bases from V and 5 bases from J, the junction contained 7 bases not matched to a gene. Germline CDR1 is MNHEY and CDR2 is SVGAGI. The CDR3 is CASSYSIRDRHEQYF. The CDR3 nucleotides read TGTGCCAGCAGTTACTCGATAAGGGACAGACACGAGCAGTACTTC.

This clonotype was counted many times. The rearrangement uses TRBV9 and TRBJ1-1; the match to TRBD1 covers 7 bases. In germline, CDR1 is SGDLS, CDR2 YYNGEE. After removal of 3 bases from V and 6 bases from J, the junction contained 8 bases not matched to a gene. This CDR3 contains 14 residues. The CDR3 sequence: CASSERQGGSEAFF. CDR3 sequence (DNA): TGTGCCAGCAGCGAACGACAGGGAGGGTCTGAAGCTTTCTTT.

This clonotype showed up just a few times. The CDR3 is CSSGTGHADTQYF. The CDR3 DNA reads TGCAGTTCCGGGACAGGGCATGCAGATACGCAGTATTTT. The V gene is TRBV20-1, the J gene TRBJ2-3; 9 bases are a match to TRBD1. CDR1 DFQATT and CDR2 SNEGSKA come from the germline V gene (reference sequence). The CDR3 covers 13 residues. V was pared by 8 bases and J by 4 bases, with 7 bases of the junction left unmatched.

This rearrangement joins TRBV4-1 to TRBJ2-3; 13 bases align to TRBD2. CDR3 size: 16 residues. The ends lost 5 bases at V and 6 bases at J; junction bases unmatched: 8. Germline-derived CDR1 and CDR2 are MGHRA and YSYEKL. The CDR3 reads CASSLWTSGGLDTQYF. CDR3 nucleotides: TGCGCCAGCAGCTTATGGACTAGCGGGGGACTCGATACGCAGTATTTT.

The rearrangement links TRBV29-1 to TRBJ2-1; 7 nucleotides line up with TRBD1. This CDR3 region has 12 residues. Germline CDR1 is SQVTM and CDR2 is ANQGSEA. V lost 6 bases, J lost 10 bases, and 9 bases stayed unmatched. The CDR3 DNA sequence: TGCAGCGTAATTACAGGGGCTGAAGAGCAGTTCTTC. It yields the protein CSVITGAEEQFF.

V is TRBV7-8 and J is TRBJ1-3, with a tentative D call TRBD1 (5 bases). The V gene's germline CDR1 is SGHVS and CDR2 FQNEAQ. Trimming cost V 6 bases and J 1 base, with 13 bases left between them. The CDR3 spans 15 residues. CDR3 DNA sequence: TGTGCCAGCAGTTCACCAGGGTTTTCTGGAAACACCATATATTTT. Protein: CASSSPGFSGNTIYF.

The sample holds a few counts of this clonotype. This sequence may be a read error, since a much larger clone differs from it by one base. V gene TRBV7-2 combines with J gene TRBJ1-1, with D possibly TRBD1 on 5 matching bases. CDR1 SGHTA and CDR2 FQGNSA come from the germline V gene. V was cut by 5 bases and J by 5 bases, with 12 bases left in between. The CDR3 runs to 13 residues. The CDR3 region is CASSPGAETEAFF. Here the CDR3 DNA reads TGTGCCAGCAGCCCCGGGGCTGAGACTGAAGCTTTCTTT.

Many counts were recorded for this clonotype. The V gene is TRBV12-3 or TRBV12-4, the J gene TRBJ1-2; 10 nucleotides align to TRBD1. This CDR3 has 15 amino acids. V was clipped by 6 bases and J by 4 bases; unmatched bases: 8. The CDR3 is CASSPDRGQSYGYTF. The CDR3 coding sequence is TGTGCCAGCAGCCCAGACAGGGGGCAAAGCTATGGCTACACCTTC.

This clonotype was detected many times. The rearrangement links TRBV6-5 to TRBJ1-1; D remains unclear. V was shortened by 4 bases and J by 4 bases, with 10 bases between the two germline ends. Per germline, CDR1 MNHEY and CDR2 SVGAGI. The CDR3 is made up of 13 amino acids. This CDR3 is CASSSGPLTEAFF. The CDR3 nucleotides are TGTGCCAGCAGTTCGGGTCCCCTCACTGAAGCTTTCTTT.

V and J are TRBV6-1 and TRBJ2-1, with D hard to call. The CDR3 sequence is 13 residues long. Looked up from germline, CDR1 is MNHNS and CDR2 is SASEGT. V gave up 6 bases and J gave up 13 bases, with 19 bases separating them. This CDR3 reads CASSRDSGRPQFF. The CDR3 bases are TGTGCCAGCAGCCGCGACTCGGGCAGACCACAGTTCTTC.

This clonotype was seen ten or more times. The CDR3 protein is CASSLTATRVKGYTF. As DNA, the CDR3 is TGTGCCAGCAGCCTGACGGCAACACGCGTCAAAGGCTACACCTTC. This chain links TRBV3-1 with TRBJ1-2; D not certain. The CDR3 contains 15 residues. Between the trimmed V and J ends, which lost 4 bases and 8 bases, there was a span of 20 bases. The germline V gene has CDR1 LGHDT and CDR2 YNNKEL (reference sequence).

This clonotype was seen at least ten times. The chain carries TRBV28 and TRBJ1-1; TRBD1 matches at 9 bases. Germline V gene sequence: CDR1 MDHEN, CDR2 SYDVKM. This CDR3 has 15 amino acids. The J segment lost 0 bases and the V segment lost 4 bases, leaving 3 bases of the junction unmatched. The CDR3 nucleotides are TGTGCCAGCAGTTCGGGGACAGGGATGAACACTGAAGCTTTCTTT. Protein product: CASSSGTGMNTEAFF.

V is TRBV11-2 and J is TRBJ1-1; D ambiguous. V was cut by 6 bases and J by 1 base, with 9 bases left in between. The CDR3 totals 13 residues. Germline CDR1 and CDR2: SGHAT and FQNNGV. CDR3 protein: CASRETRNTEAFF. In DNA, the CDR3 is TGTGCCAGCAGGGAGACACGGAACACTGAAGCTTTCTTT.

This clonotype was counted ten times or more. CDR3: CASSPKPGGQETQYF. CDR3 DNA: TGTGCCAGCTCACCGAAACCGGGGGGCCAAGAGACCCAGTACTTC. The genes are TRBV18 and TRBJ2-5; the match to TRBD2 covers 7 bases. CDR1 is KGHSH, CDR2 LQKENI, per germline. The CDR3 contains 15 residues. V shed 3 bases, J shed 1 base, and the junction held 5 bases outside the gene matches.